This T cell receptor beta chain was sequenced in a study of T cells in localized non-small cell lung cancer. Germline V gene data show CDR1 as SGHTA and CDR2 as FQGTGA. With V trimmed by 3 bases and J by 5 bases, 6 bases remained unmatched. The CDR3 extends over 15 amino acids. Study findings and constraints: In adjacent lung appeared a median 57 of the top 100 tumor clones. Among blood samples, higher T cell density accompanied longer overall survival.

Clones were read by immunoSEQ multiplex PCR, and TCRdb kept only the in-frame ones, dropping some. This sample yields 50,000 to 55,000 clones, of which over 80% are seen a single time; about a sixth belongs to the top ten. As regards this clone: Its antigen is currently unknown.

This clonotype was obtained from a man between 40 and 69 years old with stage III lung adenocarcinoma. The chain uses TRBV7-3 and TRBJ2-1; TRBD2 matches at 8 bases. This material consisted of peripheral blood mononuclear cells, taken before any cancer treatment. The CDR3 sequence: CASSFVSGINNEQFF. The DNA for the CDR3 is TGTGCCAGCAGCTTCGTTAGCGGGATTAACAATGAGCAGTTCTTC.